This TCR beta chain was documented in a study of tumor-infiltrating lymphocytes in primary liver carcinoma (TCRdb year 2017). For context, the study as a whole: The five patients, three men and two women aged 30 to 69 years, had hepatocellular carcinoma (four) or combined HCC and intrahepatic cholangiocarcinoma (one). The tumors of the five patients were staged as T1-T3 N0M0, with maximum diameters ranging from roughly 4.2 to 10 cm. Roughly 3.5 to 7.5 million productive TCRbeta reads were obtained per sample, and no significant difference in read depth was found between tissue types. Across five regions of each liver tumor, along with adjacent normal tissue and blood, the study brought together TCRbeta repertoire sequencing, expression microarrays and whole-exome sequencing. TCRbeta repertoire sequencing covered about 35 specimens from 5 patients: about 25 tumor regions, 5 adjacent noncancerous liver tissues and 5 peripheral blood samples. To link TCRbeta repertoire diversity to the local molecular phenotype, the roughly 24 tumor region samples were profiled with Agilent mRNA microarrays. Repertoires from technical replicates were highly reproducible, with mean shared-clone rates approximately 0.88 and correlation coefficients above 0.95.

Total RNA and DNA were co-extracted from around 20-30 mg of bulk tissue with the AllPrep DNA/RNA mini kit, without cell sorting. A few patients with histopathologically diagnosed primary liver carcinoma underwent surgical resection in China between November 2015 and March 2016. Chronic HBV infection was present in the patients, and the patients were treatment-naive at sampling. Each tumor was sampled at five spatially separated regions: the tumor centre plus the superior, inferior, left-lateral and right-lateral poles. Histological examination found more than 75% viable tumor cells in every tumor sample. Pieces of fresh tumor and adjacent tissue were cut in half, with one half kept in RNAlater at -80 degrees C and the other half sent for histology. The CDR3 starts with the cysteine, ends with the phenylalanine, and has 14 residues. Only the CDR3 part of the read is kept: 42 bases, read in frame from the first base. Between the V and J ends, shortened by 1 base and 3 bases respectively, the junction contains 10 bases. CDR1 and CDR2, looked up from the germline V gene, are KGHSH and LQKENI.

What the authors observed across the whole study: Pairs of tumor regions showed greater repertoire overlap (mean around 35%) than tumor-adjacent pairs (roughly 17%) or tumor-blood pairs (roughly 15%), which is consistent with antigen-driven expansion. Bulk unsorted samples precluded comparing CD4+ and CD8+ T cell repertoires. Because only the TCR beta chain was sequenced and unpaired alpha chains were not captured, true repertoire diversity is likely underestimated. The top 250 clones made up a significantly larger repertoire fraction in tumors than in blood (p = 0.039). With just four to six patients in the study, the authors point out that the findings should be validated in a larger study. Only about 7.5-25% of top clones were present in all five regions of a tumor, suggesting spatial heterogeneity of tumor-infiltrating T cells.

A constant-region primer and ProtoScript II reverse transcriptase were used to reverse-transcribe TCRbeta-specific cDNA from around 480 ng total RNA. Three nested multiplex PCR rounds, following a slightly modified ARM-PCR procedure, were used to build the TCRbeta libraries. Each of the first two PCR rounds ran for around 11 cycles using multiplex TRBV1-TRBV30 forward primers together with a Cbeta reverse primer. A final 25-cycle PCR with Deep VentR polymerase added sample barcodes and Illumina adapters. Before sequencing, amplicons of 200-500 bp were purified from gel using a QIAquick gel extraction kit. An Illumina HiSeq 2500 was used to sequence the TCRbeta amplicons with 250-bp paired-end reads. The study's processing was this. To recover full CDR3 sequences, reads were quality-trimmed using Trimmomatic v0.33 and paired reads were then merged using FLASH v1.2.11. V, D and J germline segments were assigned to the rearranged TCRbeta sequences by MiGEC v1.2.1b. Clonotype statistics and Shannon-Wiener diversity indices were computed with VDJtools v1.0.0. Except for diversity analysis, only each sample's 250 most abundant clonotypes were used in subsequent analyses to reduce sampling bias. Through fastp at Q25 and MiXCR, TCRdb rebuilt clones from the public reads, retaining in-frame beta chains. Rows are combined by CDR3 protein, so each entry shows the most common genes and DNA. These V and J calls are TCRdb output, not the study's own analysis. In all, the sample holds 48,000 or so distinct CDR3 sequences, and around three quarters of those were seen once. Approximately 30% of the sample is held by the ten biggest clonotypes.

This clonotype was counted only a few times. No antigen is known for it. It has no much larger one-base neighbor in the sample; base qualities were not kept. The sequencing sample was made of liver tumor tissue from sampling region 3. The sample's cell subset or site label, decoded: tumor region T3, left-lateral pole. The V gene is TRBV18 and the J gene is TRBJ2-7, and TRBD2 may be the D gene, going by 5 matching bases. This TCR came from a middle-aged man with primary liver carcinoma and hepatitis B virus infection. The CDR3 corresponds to CASSPRGVVYEQYF. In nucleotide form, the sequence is TGTGCCAGCTCACCACGGGGAGTGGTCTACGAGCAGTACTTC. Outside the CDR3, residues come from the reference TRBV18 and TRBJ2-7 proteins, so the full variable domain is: NAGVMQNPRHLVRRRGQEARLRCSPMKGHSHVYWYRQLPEEGLKFMVYLQKENIIDESGMPKERFSAEFPKEGPSILRIQQVVRGDSAAYFCASSPRGVVYEQYFGPGTRLTVT.